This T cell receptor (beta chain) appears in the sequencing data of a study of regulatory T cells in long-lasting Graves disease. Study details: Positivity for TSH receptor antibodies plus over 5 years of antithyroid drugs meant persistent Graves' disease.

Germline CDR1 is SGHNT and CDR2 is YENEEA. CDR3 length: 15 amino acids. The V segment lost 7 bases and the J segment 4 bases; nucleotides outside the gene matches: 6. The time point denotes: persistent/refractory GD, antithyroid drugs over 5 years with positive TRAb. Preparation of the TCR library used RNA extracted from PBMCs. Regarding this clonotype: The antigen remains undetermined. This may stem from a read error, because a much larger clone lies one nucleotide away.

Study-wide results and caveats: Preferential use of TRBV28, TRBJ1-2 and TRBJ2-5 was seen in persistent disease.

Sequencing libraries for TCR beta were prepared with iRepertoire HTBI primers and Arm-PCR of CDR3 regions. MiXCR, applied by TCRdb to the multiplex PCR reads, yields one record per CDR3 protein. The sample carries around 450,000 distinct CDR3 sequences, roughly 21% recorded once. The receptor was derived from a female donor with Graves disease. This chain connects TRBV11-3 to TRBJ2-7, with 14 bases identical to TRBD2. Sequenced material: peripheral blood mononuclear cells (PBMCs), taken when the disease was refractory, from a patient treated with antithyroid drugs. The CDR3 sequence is CASNAGTSGSYEQYF. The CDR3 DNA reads TGTGCCAGCAACGCGGGGACTAGCGGGAGTTACGAGCAGTACTTC.